This record concerns one T cell receptor (beta chain) sequence. Recent vaccinations or acute infections were absent in the healthy HIV-negative adult donors. This specimen comes from a study of shared clonotypes between healthy human individuals. Germline V gene lookup returns CDR1 SGHAT and CDR2 FQNNGV. V dropped 5 bases and J dropped 3; count of bases not matched to a gene: 7. The CDR3 contains 15 residues. The assay was run at deep level. Each cell subset's genomic DNA was divided evenly among several immunoSEQ plates. Each unsorted PBMC replicate got 300 ng genomic DNA, approximately 29,000 genomes. Repertoires were generated with immunoSEQ multiplex PCR, while TCRdb's copy carries only in-frame clones and drops some. The sample consists of some 480,000 clones, roughly 85% of them appearing once.

The sample consisted of PBMCs. The receptor's source is a woman aged 40 to 50 in good health. Some clones in this sample may be carry-over from other donors' samples. V is TRBV11-2 and J is TRBJ2-7; 10 bases agree with TRBD2. The CDR3 DNA sequence: TGTGCCAGCAGCACCTGGACTAGCGGTGGCTACGAGCAGTACTTC. It specifies CASSTWTSGGYEQYF.